Here is one TCR beta chain with its context. Profiled with immunoSEQ multiplex PCR; TCRdb holds only in-frame clones, not every one. The table lists over 700,000 clones, just under 75% of them singletons, with more than 1.5% in the top ten. Germline lookup yields CDR1 SGHTS and CDR2 YDEGEE. The germline V and J ends were trimmed by 8 bases and 11 bases, with 11 bases remaining between them. The CDR3 spans 10 residues. The entry originates in a study of shared clonotypes between healthy human individuals. Sequencing used memory CD4+ T cells sorted from blood. Subset specified: CD45RA-negative fraction. This TCR was sampled from a woman in her twenties or thirties in good health. The chain uses TRBV5-8 and TRBJ2-1; D tentatively reads TRBD1 or TRBD2 (5 bases each). CDR3: CASGWGKQFF. DNA of the CDR3: TGTGCCAGTGGCTGGGGGAAGCAGTTCTTC.